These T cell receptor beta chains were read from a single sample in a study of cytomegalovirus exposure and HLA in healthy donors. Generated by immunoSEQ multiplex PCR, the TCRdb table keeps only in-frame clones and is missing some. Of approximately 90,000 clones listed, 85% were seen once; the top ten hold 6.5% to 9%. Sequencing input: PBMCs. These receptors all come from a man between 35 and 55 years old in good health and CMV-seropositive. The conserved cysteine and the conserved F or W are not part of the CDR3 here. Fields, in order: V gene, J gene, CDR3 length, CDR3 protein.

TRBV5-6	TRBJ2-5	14	ASSSRTGGLGETQY
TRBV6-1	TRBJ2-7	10	ASRLGFYEQY
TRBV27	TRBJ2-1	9	ASRSQTKQF
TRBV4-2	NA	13	ASSQASGQTYEQY
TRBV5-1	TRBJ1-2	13	ASSSTRGVRDGYT
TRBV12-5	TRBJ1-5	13	ASGFAGGLSQPQH
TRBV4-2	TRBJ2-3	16	ASSRDSPLASSTDTQY
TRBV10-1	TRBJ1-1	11	ASRKSGTAEAF
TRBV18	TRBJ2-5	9	ASSPSGTQY
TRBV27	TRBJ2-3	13	ASSLGTGAPDTQY
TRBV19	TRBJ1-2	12	ASTPDPSAGGYT
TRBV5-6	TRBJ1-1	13	ASSFVSERQGGAF
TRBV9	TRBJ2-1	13	ASSVAGEKYNEQF
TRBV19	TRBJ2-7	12	ASSNRVIGYEQY
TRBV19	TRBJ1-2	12	ASSSRTENYGYT
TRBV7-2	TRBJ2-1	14	ASSSQGTFDTSEQF
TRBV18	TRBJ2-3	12	ASASNQGTDTQY
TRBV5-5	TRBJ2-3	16	ASSPLTSAHLLTDTQY
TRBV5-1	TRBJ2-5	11	ASSLDTQETQY
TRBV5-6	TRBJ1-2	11	ASSELLRGGYT
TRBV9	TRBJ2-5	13	ASSVGRTSAETQY
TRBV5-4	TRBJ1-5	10	ASSFERQPQH
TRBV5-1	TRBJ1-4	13	ASSPKAGRDEKLF
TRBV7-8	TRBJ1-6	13	ASSLRGQGNSPLH
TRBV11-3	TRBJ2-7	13	ASSLVGQGSYEQY
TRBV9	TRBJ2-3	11	ASSPPGTDTQY
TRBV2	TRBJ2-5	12	ASTVTAPQETQY
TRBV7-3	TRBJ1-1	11	ASSLTPDTEAF
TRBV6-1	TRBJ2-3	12	ASSRLAGTDTQY
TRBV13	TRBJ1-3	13	ASNQQGGSGNTIY
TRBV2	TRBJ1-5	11	ASSVGGFQPQH
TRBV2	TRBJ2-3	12	ATVSGTSTDTQY